These 3 T cell receptor beta chains came from one sample sequenced in a study of T cell changes during pregnancy in multiple sclerosis. Measured with immunoSEQ multiplex PCR; TCRdb has only the in-frame clones, and not every one. This table holds 90,000 or so clones, approximately 90% found once. Specimen: PBMCs, collected in the first trimester of pregnancy. The receptors were gathered from a female donor in good health, serving as a control in a pregnancy study. Some clones in this sample may be carry-over from other donors' samples.

As concerns this clone: A read error may account for a junction end that differs from germline. The chain has TRBV4-1 and TRBJ1-1; a weak D match, TRBD1 (5 bases). Germline V gene lookup returns CDR1 MGHRA and CDR2 YSYEKL. The CDR3 sequence is 14 residues long. Here the CDR3 DNA reads TGCGCCAGCAACCAAGAGGGGAGAGGCACTGAAGCTTTCTTT. Protein product: CASNQEGRGTEAFF.

The chain links TRBV2 to TRBJ1-5; D not certain. V gave up 7 bases and J gave up 0 bases, with 7 bases separating them. This CDR3 has 13 residues. Per the germline V gene, CDR1 is SNHLY and CDR2 is FYNNEI. CDR3 sequence (DNA): TGTGCCAGCATCGGGTATAGCAATCAGCCCCAGCATTTT. This sequence encodes CASIGYSNQPQHF.

This chain connects TRBV7-9 to TRBJ2-1; no firm D call. The CDR3 has 11 amino acids. CDR1 and CDR2 from the germline V gene are SEHNR and FQNEAQ (reference sequence). V was clipped by 5 bases and J by 13 bases, with 12 bases between them. CDR3 sequence (DNA): TGTGCCAGCAGCCATGAGGCCTCTCAGTTCTTC. This gives the protein CASSHEASQFF.